A selection of T cell receptor beta chains follows, all from one sample in a study of OX40 agonist ivuxolimab in advanced cancers. Repertoires were generated with immunoSEQ multiplex PCR, while TCRdb's copy carries only in-frame clones and drops some. The data show 65,000 to 80,000 clones, about 83% seen once. The source was CD4+ or CD8+ T cells sorted from blood, collected in a trial of the OX40 agonist ivuxolimab. Every receptor here comes from an adult with an advanced solid tumor such as melanoma, head and neck, liver or kidney cancer. Each CDR3 is given with its conserved first and last residue. The D gene is left open where the match is weak. Size values are once, few and many counts, or a class for expanded clones, and some rows have none.

j_call: TRBJ2-3; d_call: -; v_call: TRBV14; clone_size: -; cdr3_aa: CASSHTWQRDTQYF; cdr3_nt: TGTGCCAGCAGCCACACGTGGCAAAGGGATACGCAGTATTTT
j_call: TRBJ2-7; d_call: TRBD2; v_call: TRBV7-2; clone_size: -; cdr3_aa: CASSSVGGAYEQYF; cdr3_nt: TGTGCCAGCAGCTCCGTCGGGGGGGCCTACGAGCAGTACTTC
j_call: TRBJ2-7; d_call: -; v_call: TRBV15; clone_size: -; cdr3_aa: CATSRGPSEQYF; cdr3_nt: TGTGCCACCAGCAGAGGGCCGTCCGAGCAGTACTTC
j_call: TRBJ1-1; d_call: -; v_call: TRBV7-2; clone_size: once; cdr3_aa: CASSLGFSGVTEAFF; cdr3_nt: TGTGCCAGCAGCTTAGGGTTCTCGGGGGTCACTGAAGCTTTCTTT
j_call: TRBJ1-6; d_call: TRBD1; v_call: TRBV27; clone_size: few; cdr3_aa: CASSWHSGGRTTGSPLHF; cdr3_nt: TGTGCCAGCAGTTGGCACTCAGGGGGCCGGACGACTGGTTCACCCCTCCACTTT
j_call: TRBJ2-1; d_call: TRBD2; v_call: TRBV2; clone_size: -; cdr3_aa: CASSYSGEPYNEQFF; cdr3_nt: TGTGCCAGCTCTTATAGCGGGGAACCCTACAATGAGCAGTTCTTC
j_call: TRBJ1-3; d_call: -; v_call: TRBV27; clone_size: once; cdr3_aa: CASSLWGTAGNTIYF; cdr3_nt: TGTGCCAGCAGTTTATGGGGGACTGCTGGAAACACCATATATTTT
j_call: TRBJ2-7; d_call: -; v_call: TRBV18; clone_size: -; cdr3_aa: CASSRQENYEQYF; cdr3_nt: TGTGCCAGCTCAAGACAGGAGAACTACGAGCAGTACTTC
j_call: TRBJ1-6; d_call: -; v_call: TRBV4-3; clone_size: once; cdr3_aa: CASSQEGEGSPLHF; cdr3_nt: TGCGCCAGCAGCCAAGAAGGGGAGGGTTCACCCCTCCACTTT
j_call: TRBJ2-1; d_call: -; v_call: TRBV18; clone_size: -; cdr3_aa: CASSPWDPGEQFF; cdr3_nt: TGTGCCAGCTCACCTTGGGACCCAGGGGAGCAGTTCTTC